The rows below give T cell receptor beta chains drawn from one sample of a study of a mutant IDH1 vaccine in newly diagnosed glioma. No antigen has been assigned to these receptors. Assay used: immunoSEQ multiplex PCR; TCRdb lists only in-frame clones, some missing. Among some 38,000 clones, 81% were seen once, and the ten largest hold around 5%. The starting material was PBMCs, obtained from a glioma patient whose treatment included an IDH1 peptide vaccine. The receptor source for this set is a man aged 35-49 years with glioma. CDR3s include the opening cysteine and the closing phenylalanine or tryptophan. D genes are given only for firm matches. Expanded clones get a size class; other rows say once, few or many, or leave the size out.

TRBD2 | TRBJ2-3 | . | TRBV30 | CAWSVYSGGALFTDTQYF | TGTGCCTGGAGTGTATATAGCGGGGGGGCCTTATTCACAGATACGCAGTATTTT
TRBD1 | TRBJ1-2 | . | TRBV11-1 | CASSHRGGYTF | TGTGCCAGCAGCCACAGGGGTGGCTACACCTTC
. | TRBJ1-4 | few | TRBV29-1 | CSVDDREKLFF | TGCAGCGTTGACGACAGGGAAAAACTGTTTTTT
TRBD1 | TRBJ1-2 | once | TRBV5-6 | CASSSQTTGGGYGYTF | TGTGCCAGCAGCTCTCAAACGACAGGGGGAGGCTATGGCTACACCTTC
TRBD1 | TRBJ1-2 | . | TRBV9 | CASSARTGLSYGYTF | TGTGCCAGCAGCGCCCGGACAGGGCTAAGCTATGGCTACACCTTC
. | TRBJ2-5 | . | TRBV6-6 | CASSYSLRQETQYF | TGTGCCAGCAGTTACTCGTTACGTCAAGAGACCCAGTACTTC
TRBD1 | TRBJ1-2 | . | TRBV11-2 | CASSLAGDRASGYTF | TGTGCCAGCAGCTTAGCCGGGGACAGGGCAAGTGGCTACACCTTC
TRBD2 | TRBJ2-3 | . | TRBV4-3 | CASSQDGASGRGTDTQYF | TGCGCCAGCAGCCAAGATGGGGCTAGCGGGAGAGGGACAGATACGCAGTATTTT
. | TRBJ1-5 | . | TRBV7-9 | CASSAPGVQRNQPQHF | TGTGCCAGCAGCGCCCCAGGGGTTCAACGCAATCAGCCCCAGCATTTT
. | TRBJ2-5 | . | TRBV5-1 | CASSTQPGHARETQYF | TGCGCCAGCAGCACCCAACCGGGACACGCCAGAGAGACCCAGTACTTC
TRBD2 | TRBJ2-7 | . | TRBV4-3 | CASSQTLLAGGPNEQYF | TGCGCCAGCAGCCAGACCCTCTTAGCGGGGGGGCCTAACGAGCAGTACTTC
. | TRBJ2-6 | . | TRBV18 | CASSPTGSGANVLTF | TGTGCCAGCTCGCCAACAGGGTCTGGGGCCAACGTCCTGACTTTC
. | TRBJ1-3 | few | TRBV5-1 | CASSFGPTGGNTIYF | TGCGCCAGCAGCTTTGGACCTACGGGAGGAAACACCATATATTTT
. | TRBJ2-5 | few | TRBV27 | CASSSDRWETQYF | TGTGCCAGCAGTTCTGACAGGTGGGAGACCCAGTACTTC
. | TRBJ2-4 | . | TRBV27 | CASSLGTRHSHIQYF | TGTGCCAGCAGTTTAGGTACTAGACATTCGCACATTCAGTACTTC
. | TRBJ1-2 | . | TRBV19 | CASKWEQGYYGYTF | TGTGCCAGTAAATGGGAGCAGGGGTACTATGGCTACACCTTC
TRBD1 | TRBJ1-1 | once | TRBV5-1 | CASSSQGEGRTEAFF | TGCGCCAGCAGCTCTCAGGGGGAAGGTAGGACTGAAGCTTTCTTT
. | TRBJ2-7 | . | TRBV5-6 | CASSMHGGGEQYF | TGTGCCAGCAGCATGCACGGCGGCGGCGAGCAGTACTTC
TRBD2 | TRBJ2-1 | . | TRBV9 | CASSVVAGGRGEQFF | TGTGCCAGCAGCGTGGTAGCGGGAGGGCGGGGTGAGCAGTTCTTC
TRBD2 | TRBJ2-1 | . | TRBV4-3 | CASSHSGRASNEQFF | TGCGCCAGCAGCCATTCCGGGAGGGCCTCTAATGAGCAGTTCTTC
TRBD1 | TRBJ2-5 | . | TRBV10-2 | CASSTGGETQYF | TGCGCCAGCAGTACAGGGGGGGAGACCCAGTACTTC
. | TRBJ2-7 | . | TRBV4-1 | CASSEAVSYEQYF | TGCGCCAGCAGCGAGGCAGTCTCCTACGAGCAGTACTTC
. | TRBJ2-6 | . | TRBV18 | CASSLNLGASGANVLTF | TGTGCCAGCTCCCTGAACCTGGGGGCCTCTGGGGCCAACGTCCTGACTTTC
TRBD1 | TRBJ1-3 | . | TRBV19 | CASSMDRSSGNTIYF | TGTGCCAGTAGTATGGACAGGAGCTCTGGAAACACCATATATTTT
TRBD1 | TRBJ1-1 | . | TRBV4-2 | CASSQELTGAAGGTEAFF | TGTGCCAGCAGCCAAGAATTGACAGGGGCGGCGGGGGGCACTGAAGCTTTCTTT
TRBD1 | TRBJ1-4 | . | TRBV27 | CASSFRLGGGQGEKLFF | TGTGCCAGCAGTTTTCGGTTAGGAGGGGGCCAGGGTGAAAAACTGTTTTTT
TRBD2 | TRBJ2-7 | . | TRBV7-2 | CASSGGGPWSSYEQYF | TGTGCCTCGAGTGGCGGGGGACCTTGGTCCTCCTACGAGCAGTACTTC
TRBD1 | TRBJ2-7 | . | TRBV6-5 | CASSGTGYVSEQYF | TGTGCCAGCAGCGGGACAGGGTATGTTTCCGAGCAGTACTTC
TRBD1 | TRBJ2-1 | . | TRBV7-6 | CASCPQGFEYNEQFF | TGTGCCAGCTGCCCACAGGGGTTCGAGTACAATGAGCAGTTCTTC
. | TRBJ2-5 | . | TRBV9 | CASSVDPGYGPKETQYF | TGTGCCAGCAGCGTAGATCCAGGGTACGGCCCGAAAGAGACCCAGTACTTC
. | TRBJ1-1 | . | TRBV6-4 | CASSDSGATEAFF | TGTGCCAGCAGTGACTCCGGGGCCACTGAAGCTTTCTTT
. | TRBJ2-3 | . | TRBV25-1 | CASSELDGWDTQYF | TGTGCCAGCAGTGAATTGGATGGGTGGGATACGCAGTATTTT
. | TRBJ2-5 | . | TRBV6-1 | CASNPGTRVPGTQYF | TGTGCCAGCAACCCCGGGACGCGCGTCCCGGGGACCCAGTACTTC
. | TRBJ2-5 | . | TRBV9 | CASSVGPEPQETQYF | TGTGCCAGCAGCGTAGGCCCGGAGCCACAAGAGACCCAGTACTTC
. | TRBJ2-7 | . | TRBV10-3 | CASTTPGRGPYEQYF | TGTGCCTCCACGACTCCGGGACGGGGACCATACGAGCAGTACTTC
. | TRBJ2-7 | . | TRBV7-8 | CASSPFLQGRNEQYF | TGTGCCAGCAGCCCGTTTCTCCAGGGGCGGAACGAGCAGTACTTC
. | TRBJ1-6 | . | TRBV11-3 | CASSLGQNSPLHF | TGTGCCAGCAGCTTAGGACAGAATTCACCCCTCCACTTT
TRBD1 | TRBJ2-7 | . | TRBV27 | CASSLRQGLSSYEQYF | TGTGCCAGCAGTCTGCGACAGGGCCTAAGCTCCTACGAGCAGTACTTC
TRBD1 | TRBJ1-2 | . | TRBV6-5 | CASSYSTGEGYTF | TGTGCCAGCAGTTACTCGACAGGGGAGGGCTACACCTTC
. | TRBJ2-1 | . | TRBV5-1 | CASSIITGLNEQFF | TGCGCCAGCAGCATAATAACAGGTCTTAATGAGCAGTTCTTC
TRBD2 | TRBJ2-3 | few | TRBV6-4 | CASSDSSGADTQYF | TGTGCCAGCAGTGACTCTAGCGGGGCAGATACGCAGTATTTT